This T cell receptor (beta chain) stems from a study of CD8 T cells in Susac syndrome. TCR beta sequencing covered blood CD8+ and CD4+ T cells. Germline V CDR1 and CDR2: SGHNT, YYREEE (reference sequence). There are 14 residues in the CDR3. The V and J ends lost 4 bases and 2 bases, in that order; junction bases with no gene match: 6. cDNA came from about 0.46 to 1 ug RNA primed by random hexamers. immunoSEQ multiplex PCR amplified TCR beta CDR3 across 54 Vbeta, 13 Jbeta. TCRdb redid the calling of the immunoSEQ multiplex PCR reads with MiXCR, one entry per CDR3 protein. The table lists 180,000 or so distinct CDR3 sequences, about 95% of them singletons.

This sequence joins TRBV5-4 and TRBJ2-7; 7 positions agree with TRBD1. The source is a human donor with multiple sclerosis. Sequencing was carried out using CD4+ T cells from PBMCs. The CDR3 bases are TGTGCCAGCAGCCAAAGGGGGCAAGCCTACGAGCAGTACTTC. Protein sequence: CASSQRGQAYEQYF.